This T cell receptor (beta chain) was documented in a study of shared clonotypes between healthy human individuals. Whole-study results and caveats: Non-shared clonotypes showed lower generation probabilities than clonotypes common to all four donors.

The table came from immunoSEQ multiplex PCR; TCRdb's copy has only in-frame clones and leaves some out. The profile shows roughly 2,000,000 clones, about 94% of them singletons. This clone was counted a single time. Its antigen is as yet unknown. Naive CD8 cells were CD45RO-negative, positively selected for CCR7, excluding terminally differentiated effector memory CD45RA+ cells. Germline loops: CDR1 SGDLS, CDR2 YYNGEE. This CDR3 comprises 17 residues. Trimming removed 0 bases from V and 0 bases from J; junction bases left unmatched: 5. Sequencing was done on a sample of naive CD8+ T cells sorted from blood. This chain uses TRBV9 with TRBJ1-4; 7 bases are a match to TRBD1. The receptor's source is a young man in good health. The CDR3 nucleotides read TGTGCCAGCAGCGTAGGGGGCAGGGGGGCAACTAATGAAAAACTGTTTTTT. Translated, it gives CASSVGGRGATNEKLFF.